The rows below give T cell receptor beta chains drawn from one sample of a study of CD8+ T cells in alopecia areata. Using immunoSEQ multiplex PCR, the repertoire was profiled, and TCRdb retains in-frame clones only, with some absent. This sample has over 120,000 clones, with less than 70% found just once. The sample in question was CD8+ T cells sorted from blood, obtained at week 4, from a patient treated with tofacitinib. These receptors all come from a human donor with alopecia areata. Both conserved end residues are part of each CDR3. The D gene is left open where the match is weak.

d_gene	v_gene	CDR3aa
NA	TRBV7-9	CATQDKNYGYTF
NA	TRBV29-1	CSSAGRADVTDTQYF
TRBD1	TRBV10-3	CAISDRGLQDTQYF
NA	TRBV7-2	CASSLGEGYNQPQHF
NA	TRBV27	CASSLSGALNTEAFF
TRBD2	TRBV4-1	CASSKIGEGETQYF
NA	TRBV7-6	CASSSGGGSKQYF
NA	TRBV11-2	CASSFYPLEGNNEQFF
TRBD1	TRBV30	CAGLPTGGLYNSPLHF
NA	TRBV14	CASSQDFVSPLHF
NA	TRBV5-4	CASSLAGVQANYGYTF
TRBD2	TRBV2	CASSGLAGEFYNEQFF
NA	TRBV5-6	CASSSGALEQFF
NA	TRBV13	CASSLEVEAFF
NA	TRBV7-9	CASSLGYEPTRYGYTF
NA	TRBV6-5	CASSYGLDDEQYF
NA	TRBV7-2	CASSLVGRGSYGYTF
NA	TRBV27	CASSLGMWGYTF
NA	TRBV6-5	CASRSASATEAFF
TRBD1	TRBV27	CASSFSDRGLYEQYF
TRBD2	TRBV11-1	CASSLSGGAYEQYF
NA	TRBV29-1	CSVGGVDSYTGKPYEQYF
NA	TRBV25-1	CASSAVEGGQPQHF
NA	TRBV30	CAWSVGGDTDTQYF
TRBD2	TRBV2	CASIEGLASGETQYF
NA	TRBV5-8	CASNIIYGYTF
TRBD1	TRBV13	CASSLDRTGEQFF
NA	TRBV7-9	CASVQDGVLYNEQFF
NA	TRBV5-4	CASSLVRQGVNTGELFF
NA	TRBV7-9	CASSLGPVGNTEAFF
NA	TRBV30	CAWSGQAGFNSPLHF
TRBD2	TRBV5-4	CATAGGTGELFF
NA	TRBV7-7	CASSSWTGGGEQYF
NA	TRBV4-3	CASSQDMRNIQYF
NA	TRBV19	CASRDSSYNSPLHF
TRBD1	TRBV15	CATSRPPGQKKNIQYF
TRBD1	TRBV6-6	CASSSLDRGAYEQYF
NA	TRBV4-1	CASSQVQAYEQYF
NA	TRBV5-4	CASSFAAGGYTF